Listed below are T cell receptor beta chains from one sample, sequenced in a study of early T cells in non-severe SARS-CoV-2 infection. TCRdb re-derived calls from the 5' RACE reads in MiXCR, one entry per CDR3 protein. Among 25,000 to 35,000 distinct CDR3 sequences listed, 5.7% were seen once. The sample consisted of whole blood. The source of these receptors is an adult who was a healthcare worker with PCR-confirmed SARS-CoV-2 infection or an uninfected control (not recorded which). Both conserved end residues are trimmed from each CDR3.

CDR3 length,V gene,J gene,CDR3 protein
11,TRBV10-3,TRBJ1-1,AINPGQGSEAF
17,TRBV6-6,TRBJ1-5,ASSYSTGGLYYSNQPQH
14,TRBV6-5,TRBJ2-2,ASRGPLIGSTGELF
11,TRBV18,TRBJ1-2,ASSPGGPYGYT
9,TRBV12-3/TRBV12-4,TRBJ1-5,ASSYNQPQH
12,TRBV20-1,TRBJ2-2,SASGGPNTGELF
13,TRBV12-3/TRBV12-4,TRBJ2-7,ASSLVRGWGYEQY
11,TRBV20-1,TRBJ2-5,SALRDYQETQY
12,TRBV18,TRBJ2-7,ASSPGQGAREQY
18,TRBV28,TRBJ2-5,ASSLWAISRDKSGRETQY
14,TRBV7-9,TRBJ2-2,ASSRPGTGNTGELF
10,TRBV6-2/TRBV6-3,TRBJ2-1,ASSPQNNEQF
8,TRBV28,TRBJ2-7,ASSYRDWH
11,TRBV2,TRBJ1-1,ASSDPPNTEAF
14,TRBV7-9,TRBJ2-3,ASSSPAGGSTDTQY
10,TRBV20-1,TRBJ1-4,SAFGDNEKLF